The 21 T cell receptor beta chains listed next were all sequenced from one sample in a study of beta chain features in type 1 diabetes. As every portion of the isolated RNA was reverse transcribed, the sequencing read expressed TCRB transcripts. The method was immunoSEQ multiplex PCR; TCRdb's version includes in-frame clones alone and lacks a portion of them. The repertoire holds 850,000 to 900,000 clones, with roughly 15% as singletons. The sample consisted of naive CD4+ T cells from blood. These receptors all stem from a woman aged 18 to 35 in good health.

This rearrangement joins TRBV28 to TRBJ1-2; D unclear. The CDR3 covers 13 residues. The ends were cut back, 10 bases at V and 3 bases at J, with 15 bases in the middle. Germline V gives CDR1 MDHEN, CDR2 SYDVKM. CDR3 amino acids: CATGRAVDYGYTF. The CDR3 DNA reads as TGTGCCACCGGCCGGGCGGTTGACTATGGCTACACCTTC.

This clone was counted a few times. The rearrangement links TRBV14 to TRBJ2-7; 8 positions match TRBD2. This CDR3 region has 15 residues. The germline V gene encodes CDR1 SGHDN and CDR2 FVKESK. Losses at the gene ends were 3 bases for V and 3 bases for J; bases not matched to a gene: 7. The chain's CDR3 is CASSQALADRYEQYF. CDR3 nucleotide sequence: TGTGCCAGCAGCCAGGCACTAGCGGACCGCTACGAGCAGTACTTC.

This clone was counted a few times. This chain links TRBV4-3 with TRBJ2-3, with D hard to call. The ends were cut back, 1 base at V and 2 bases at J, with 7 bases in the middle. The CDR3 has 14 residues. CDR1 is LGHNA and CDR2 is YSLEER in the germline V gene. CDR3 DNA sequence: TGCGCCAGCAGCCAAGTGGAGATCACAGATACGCAGTATTTT. Translated: CASSQVEITDTQYF.

This clone was picked up a small number of times. V gene TRBV29-1 combines with J gene TRBJ2-5; D is possibly TRBD2 (5 bases). This CDR3 is built from 14 residues. Per the germline V gene, CDR1 is SQVTM and CDR2 is ANQGSEA. The germline V and J ends were trimmed by 0 bases and 3 bases, with 11 bases remaining between them. The CDR3 DNA reads TGCAGCGTTGAAGAACGAGGGCAGGAAGAGACCCAGTACTTC. Its translation is CSVEERGQEETQYF.

The chain joins TRBV23-1 to TRBJ2-1; possible D gene TRBD1, 6 bases. TRBV23-1 is labeled an ORF, and its function is uncertain. With 1 base removed from V and 5 bases from J, the gap between germline ends came to 21 bases. The CDR3 has 18 residues. The CDR3 DNA reads TGCGCCAGCAGTCAATTCGACAGGCGCCACTTCGAGGACAATGAGCAGTTCTTC. Translation: CASSQFDRRHFEDNEQFF.

In this sample, this clone turned up a few times. The chain carries TRBV7-2 and TRBJ2-5; the D call may be TRBD1 or TRBD2 (6 bases each). The germline V gene has CDR1 SGHTA and CDR2 FQGNSA. V lost 7 bases, J lost 5 bases, and 20 bases lay in between. CDR3 size: 15 residues. The CDR3 here is CASTVGGTPGETQYF. Here the CDR3 DNA reads TGTGCCAGCACAGTAGGAGGGACACCCGGGGAGACCCAGTACTTC. The full variable domain, its missing parts supplied by reference TRBV7-2 and TRBJ2-5, is GAGVSQSPSNKVTEKGKDVELRCDPISGHTALYWYRQSLGQGLEFLIYFQGNSAPDKSGLPSDRFSAERTGGSVSTLTIQRTQQEDSAVYLCASTVGGTPGETQYFGPGTRLLVL.

This chain connects TRBV6-6 to TRBJ2-2; 11 bases line up with TRBD2. The CDR3 is 13 residues long. After removal of 6 bases from V and 9 bases from J, the junction contained 3 bases not matched to a gene. CDR1 is MNHNY, CDR2 SVGAGI, per germline (reference sequence). Written as DNA, the CDR3 is TGTGCCAGCAGACTAGCGGGAGTCCGGGAGCTGTTTTTT. Translation gives CASRLAGVRELFF.

V is TRBV6-5 and J is TRBJ2-7; 8 nucleotides line up with TRBD1. Germline V gives CDR1 MNHEY, CDR2 SVGAGI. J was trimmed by 0 bases and V by 6 bases; bases with no gene match: 4. This CDR3 is built from 14 residues. CDR3 in DNA: TGTGCCAGCAGAAGGACAGGGAGCTCCTACGAGCAGTACTTC. Its protein product is CASRRTGSSYEQYF.

This rearrangement joins TRBV9 to TRBJ2-2; weak D call: TRBD1 (5 bases). V was clipped by 0 bases and J by 5 bases, with 8 bases between them. Germline V gives CDR1 SGDLS, CDR2 YYNGEE. This CDR3 has 14 residues. CDR3 region: CASSVDAGTGELFF. The CDR3 nucleotides read TGTGCCAGCAGCGTAGATGCAGGGACCGGGGAGCTGTTTTTT.

This clone was recorded a few times. The chain joins TRBV20-1 to TRBJ2-7; D uncertain. This CDR3 has 11 amino acids. Germline assignment: CDR1 DFQATT and CDR2 SNEGSKA (reference sequence). Between the trimmed V and J ends, which lost 5 bases and 7 bases, there was a span of 12 bases. The CDR3 protein is CSASGFWEQYF. CDR3 sequence (DNA): TGCAGTGCTTCCGGCTTCTGGGAGCAGTACTTC.

This chain links TRBV7-9 with TRBJ1-1; tentative D call: TRBD1 (5 bases). The V end lost 6 bases, the J end lost 10 bases, and 18 bases lay between the germline ends. In germline, CDR1 is SEHNR, CDR2 FQNEAQ (reference sequence). There are 13 residues in the CDR3. Written as DNA, the CDR3 is TGTGCCAGCAGGCCGAAGCAGGGTTTGCTAGCTTTCTTT. The encoded protein is CASRPKQGLLAFF.

The rearrangement joins TRBV18 to TRBJ2-3; D not resolved. V shed 4 bases and J shed 0 bases, with 5 bases lying between them. Germline V lookup: CDR1 KGHSH, CDR2 LQKENI. There are 13 residues in the CDR3. CDR3 sequence: CASSRASTDTQYF. The CDR3 coding sequence is TGTGCCAGCTCACGGGCTAGCACAGATACGCAGTATTTT.

This clone was counted between two and nine times. Other nucleotide sequences in the sample specify the same CDR3. The chain joins TRBV7-9 to TRBJ1-2; 9 positions match TRBD1. Germline values: CDR1 SEHNR, CDR2 FQNEAQ (reference sequence). J was trimmed by 2 bases and V by 3 bases; bases with no gene match: 4. There are 15 residues in the CDR3. In DNA form, the CDR3 reads TGTGCCAGCAGCTTTGGACAGGGGTCCAACTATGGCTACACCTTC. It encodes CASSFGQGSNYGYTF. The entire variable domain, with the rest obtained from reference TRBV7-9 and TRBJ1-2, is as follows: DTGVSQNPRHKITKRGQNVTFRCDPISEHNRLYWYRQTLGQGPEFLTYFQNEAQLEKSRLLSDRFSAERPKGSFSTLEIQRTEQGDSAMYLCASSFGQGSNYGYTFGSGTRLTVV.

Only a few counts were recorded for this clone. The same CDR3 arises from other DNA sequences in this sample as well. The chain carries TRBV2 and TRBJ2-5, with a tentative D call TRBD2 (6 bases). Trimming removed 3 bases from V and 5 bases from J, with 10 bases in between. CDR1 and CDR2 (germline): SNHLY, FYNNEI. This CDR3 region has 13 residues. The CDR3 sequence is CASSERGRETQYF. CDR3 sequence (DNA): TGTGCCAGCAGTGAGCGGGGAAGGGAGACCCAGTACTTC.

The gene calls are TRBV27 and TRBJ2-3; D remains ambiguous. The CDR3 is 15 amino acids. V lost 7 bases to trimming and J lost 0 bases, with 14 bases between them. The germline V gene has CDR1 MNHEY and CDR2 SMNVEV (reference sequence). CDR3 region: CASILRAASTDTQYF. The CDR3 DNA reads as TGTGCCAGCATCCTCCGCGCGGCCAGCACAGATACGCAGTATTTT.

The chain recombines TRBV9 with TRBJ2-3; TRBD2 matches 8 bases. Germline values: CDR1 SGDLS, CDR2 YYNGEE. V gave up 4 bases and J gave up 1 base; unmatched junction bases: 8. The CDR3 runs 16 residues. CDR3 loop: CASSPRTSSRTDTQYF. CDR3 in DNA: TGTGCCAGCAGCCCCCGGACTAGCTCGCGCACAGATACGCAGTATTTT.

The chain is built from TRBV28 and TRBJ2-5; D gene uncertain. CDR3 length: 15 residues. V dropped 5 bases and J dropped 2 bases, with 15 bases sitting between them. Germline loops: CDR1 MDHEN, CDR2 SYDVKM. The CDR3 DNA sequence: TGTGCCAGCAGTCTACCGGACGTTGGTCAAGAGACCCAGTACTTC. Amino acid sequence: CASSLPDVGQETQYF.

This clone was counted only a few times. The chain couples TRBV7-9 to TRBJ2-5, with unresolved D. The CDR3 length is 14 residues. With 1 base removed from V and 2 bases from J, the gap between germline ends came to 8 bases. CDR1 SEHNR and CDR2 FQNEAQ come from the germline V gene (reference sequence). Here the CDR3 DNA reads TGTGCCAGCAGCTTAGGGAACCAGCAAGAGACCCAGTACTTC. Amino acids: CASSLGNQQETQYF.

The chain carries TRBV6-6 and TRBJ2-7; possibly TRBD1 for D (5 bases). The CDR3 runs to 14 residues. Trimming removed 2 bases from V and 4 bases from J, with 12 bases in between. Germline CDR1 reads MNHNY; CDR2 reads SVGAGI (reference sequence). The CDR3 loop reads CASSYGGRGYEQYF. The CDR3 nucleotides read TGTGCCAGCAGTTACGGCGGAAGGGGTTACGAGCAGTACTTC.

This chain connects TRBV10-3 to TRBJ2-7, with TRBD1 identical over 7 bases. The CDR3 covers 15 residues. Trimming removed 10 bases from V and 3 bases from J; junction bases left unmatched: 15. Germline V CDR1 and CDR2: ENHRY, SYGVKD. The CDR3 spells CASSQETGWYYEQYF. As DNA, the CDR3 is TGTGCCAGCAGCCAGGAGACAGGGTGGTACTACGAGCAGTACTTC.

This clone came up a few times. V gene TRBV4-2 combines with J gene TRBJ1-5; D might be TRBD1 (5 bases). CDR3 length equals 16 residues. The germline gives CDR1 LGHNA, CDR2 YNFKEQ. Trimming cost V 0 bases and J 1 base, with 10 bases left between them. In DNA form, the CDR3 reads TGTGCCAGCAGCCAAGAAGCTGGGGGAAGCAATCAGCCCCAGCATTTT. This translates into CASSQEAGGSNQPQHF.